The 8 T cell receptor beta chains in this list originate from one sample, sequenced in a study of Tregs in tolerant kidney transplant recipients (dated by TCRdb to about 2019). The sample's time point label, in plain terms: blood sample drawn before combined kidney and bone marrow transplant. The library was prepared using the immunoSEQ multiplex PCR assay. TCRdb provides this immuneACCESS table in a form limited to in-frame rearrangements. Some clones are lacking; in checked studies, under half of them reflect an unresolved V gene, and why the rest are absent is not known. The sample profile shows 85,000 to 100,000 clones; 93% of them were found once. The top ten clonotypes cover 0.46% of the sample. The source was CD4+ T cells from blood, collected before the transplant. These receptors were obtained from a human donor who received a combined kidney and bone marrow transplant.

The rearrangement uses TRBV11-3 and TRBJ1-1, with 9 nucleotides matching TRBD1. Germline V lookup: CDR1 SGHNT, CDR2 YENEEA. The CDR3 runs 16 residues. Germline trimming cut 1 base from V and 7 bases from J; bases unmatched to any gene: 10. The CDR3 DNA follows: TGTGCCAGCAGCTTAGTAGCACACAGGGGGCTGAGTGAAGCTTTCTTT. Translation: CASSLVAHRGLSEAFF.

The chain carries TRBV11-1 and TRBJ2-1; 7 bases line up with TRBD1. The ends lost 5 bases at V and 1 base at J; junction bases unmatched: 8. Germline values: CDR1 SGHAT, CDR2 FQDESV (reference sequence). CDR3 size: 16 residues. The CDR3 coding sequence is TGTGCCAGCAGCCCCAGGGACAGCCTATCCTACAATGAGCAGTTCTTC. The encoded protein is CASSPRDSLSYNEQFF.

CDR3 in DNA: TGCAGCGCCGTGTTGGCGGGCAATACGCAGTATTTT. Translation gives CSAVLAGNTQYF. The chain uses TRBV29-1 and TRBJ2-3; possibly TRBD2 for D (5 bases). The CDR3 loop spans 12 amino acids. Germline V gene sequence: CDR1 SQVTM, CDR2 ANQGSEA. V shed 7 bases and J shed 7 bases, with 15 bases lying between them.

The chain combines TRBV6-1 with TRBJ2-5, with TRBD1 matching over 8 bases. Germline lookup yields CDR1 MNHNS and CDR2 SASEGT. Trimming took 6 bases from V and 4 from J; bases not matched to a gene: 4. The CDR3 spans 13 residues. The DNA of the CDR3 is TGTGCCAGCAGAGGACAGGGTGGAGAGACCCAGTACTTC. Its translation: CASRGQGGETQYF.

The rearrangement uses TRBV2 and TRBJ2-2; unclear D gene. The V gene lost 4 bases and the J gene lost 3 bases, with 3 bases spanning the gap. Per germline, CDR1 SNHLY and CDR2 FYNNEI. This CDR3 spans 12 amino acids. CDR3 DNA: TGTGCCAGCAGTGGCGACACCGGGGAGCTGTTTTTT. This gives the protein CASSGDTGELFF.

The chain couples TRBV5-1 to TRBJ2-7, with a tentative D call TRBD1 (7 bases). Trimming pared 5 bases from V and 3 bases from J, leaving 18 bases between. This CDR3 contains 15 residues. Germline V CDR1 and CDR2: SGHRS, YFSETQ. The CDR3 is CASRKKDREDYEQYF. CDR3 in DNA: TGCGCCAGCAGAAAAAAAGACAGGGAGGACTACGAGCAGTACTTC.

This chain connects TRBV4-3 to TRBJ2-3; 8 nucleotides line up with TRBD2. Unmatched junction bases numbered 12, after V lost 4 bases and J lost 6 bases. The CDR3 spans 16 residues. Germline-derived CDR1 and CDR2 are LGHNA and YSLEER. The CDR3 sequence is CASSRGSSGLTDTQYF. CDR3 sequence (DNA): TGCGCCAGCAGCCGGGGGTCTAGCGGGTTGACGGATACGCAGTATTTT.

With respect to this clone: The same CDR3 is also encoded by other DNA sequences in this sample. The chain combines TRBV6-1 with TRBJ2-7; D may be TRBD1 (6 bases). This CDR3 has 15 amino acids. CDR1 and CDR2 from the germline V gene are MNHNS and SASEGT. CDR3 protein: CTSPPPGHLSYEQYF. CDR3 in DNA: TGTACGAGCCCCCCTCCGGGACACCTCTCCTACGAGCAGTACTTC.